This section outlines one T cell receptor (beta chain) sequence together with its context. Its target is unknown. Other nucleotide sequences from this sample produce the same CDR3. These data come from a study of T cells and Merkel cell carcinoma outcomes. Notes on the study in general: Merkel cell carcinoma outcomes were reportedly predicted by repertoire and T-cell density.

Germline-derived CDR1 and CDR2 are SNHLY and FYNNEI. Between the trimmed V and J ends, which lost 4 bases and 7 bases, there was a span of 8 bases. The length of the CDR3 is 12 residues. Only in-frame clones appear in the TCRdb table, and some are missing; sequencing was by immunoSEQ multiplex PCR. The data hold over 5,500 clones, with roughly 88% observed a single time. The TCR comes from a human donor with Merkel cell carcinoma. Sample: tumor tissue from Merkel cell carcinoma. V and J are TRBV2 and TRBJ1-5; no reliable D call. The DNA of the CDR3 is TGTGCCAGCAGTGGGGAGGTGCAGCCCCAGCATTTT. It translates to CASSGEVQPQHF.